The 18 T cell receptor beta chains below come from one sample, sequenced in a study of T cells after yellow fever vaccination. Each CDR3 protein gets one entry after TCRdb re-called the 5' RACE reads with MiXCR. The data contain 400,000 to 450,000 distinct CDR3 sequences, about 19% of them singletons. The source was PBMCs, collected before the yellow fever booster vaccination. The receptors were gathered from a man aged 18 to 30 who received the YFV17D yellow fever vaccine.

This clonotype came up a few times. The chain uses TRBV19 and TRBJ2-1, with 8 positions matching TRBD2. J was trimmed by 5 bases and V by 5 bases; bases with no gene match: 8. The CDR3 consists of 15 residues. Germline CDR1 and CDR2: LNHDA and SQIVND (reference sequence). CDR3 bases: TGTGCCAGTAGTTTCCGGGGGGGCCGACACAATGAGCAGTTCTTC. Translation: CASSFRGGRHNEQFF.

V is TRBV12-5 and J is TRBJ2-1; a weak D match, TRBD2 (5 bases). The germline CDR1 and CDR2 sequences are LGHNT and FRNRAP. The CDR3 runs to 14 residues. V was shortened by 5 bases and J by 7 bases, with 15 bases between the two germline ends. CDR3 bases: TGTGCTAGTGGTCACTACCCGACGGGGAATGAGCAGTTCTTC. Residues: CASGHYPTGNEQFF.

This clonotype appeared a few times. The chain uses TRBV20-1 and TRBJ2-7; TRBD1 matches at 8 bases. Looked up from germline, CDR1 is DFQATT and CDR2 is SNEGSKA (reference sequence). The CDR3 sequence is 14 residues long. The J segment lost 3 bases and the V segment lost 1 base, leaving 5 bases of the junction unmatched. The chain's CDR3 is CSARVQDRDYEQYV. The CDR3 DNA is TGCAGTGCTAGAGTTCAGGACAGGGACTACGAGCAGTACGTC.

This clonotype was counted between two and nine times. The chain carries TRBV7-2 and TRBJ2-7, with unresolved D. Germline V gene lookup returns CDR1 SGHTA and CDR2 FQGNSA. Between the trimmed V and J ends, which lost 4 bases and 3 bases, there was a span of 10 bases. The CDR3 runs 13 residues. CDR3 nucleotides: TGTGCCAGCAGCTATCCACCTTTCTACGAGCAGTACTTC. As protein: CASSYPPFYEQYF.

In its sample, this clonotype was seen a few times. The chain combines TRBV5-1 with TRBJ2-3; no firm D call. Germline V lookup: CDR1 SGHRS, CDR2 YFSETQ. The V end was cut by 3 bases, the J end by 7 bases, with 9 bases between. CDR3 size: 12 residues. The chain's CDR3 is CASSSPSNTQYF. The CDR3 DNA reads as TGCGCCAGCAGCTCCCCCTCAAATACGCAGTATTTT. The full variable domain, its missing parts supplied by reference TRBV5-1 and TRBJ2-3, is KAGVTQTPRYLIKTRGQQVTLSCSPISGHRSVSWYQQTPGQGLQFLFEYFSETQRNKGNFPGRFSGRQFSNSRSEMNVSTLELGDSALYLCASSSPSNTQYFGPGTRLTVL.

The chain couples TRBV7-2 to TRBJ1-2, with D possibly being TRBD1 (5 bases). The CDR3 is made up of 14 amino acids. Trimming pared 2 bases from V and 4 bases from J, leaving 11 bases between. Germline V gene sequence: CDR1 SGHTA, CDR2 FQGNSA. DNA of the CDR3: TGTGCCAGCAGCTTACAGGGAGGTTTCTATGGCTACACCTTC. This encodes CASSLQGGFYGYTF.

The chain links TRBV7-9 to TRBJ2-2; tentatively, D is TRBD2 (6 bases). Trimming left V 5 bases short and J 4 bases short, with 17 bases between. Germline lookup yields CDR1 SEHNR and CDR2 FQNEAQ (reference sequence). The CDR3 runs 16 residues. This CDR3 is CASSPPLGTFTGELFF. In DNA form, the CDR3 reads TGTGCCAGCAGCCCCCCCCTCGGGACTTTCACCGGGGAGCTGTTTTTT.

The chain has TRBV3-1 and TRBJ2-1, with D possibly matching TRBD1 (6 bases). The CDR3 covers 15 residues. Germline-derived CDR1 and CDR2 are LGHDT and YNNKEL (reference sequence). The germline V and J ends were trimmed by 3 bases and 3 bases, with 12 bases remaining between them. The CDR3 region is CASSHTGIGYNEQFF. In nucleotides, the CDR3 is TGTGCCAGCAGCCACACAGGGATAGGCTACAATGAGCAGTTCTTC.

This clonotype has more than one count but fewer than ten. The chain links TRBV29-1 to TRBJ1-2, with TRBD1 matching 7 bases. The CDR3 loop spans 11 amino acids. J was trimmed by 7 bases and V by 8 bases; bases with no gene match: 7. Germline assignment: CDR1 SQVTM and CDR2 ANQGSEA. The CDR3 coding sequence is TGCAGCACCGACAGGGCTGGTGGCTACACCTTC. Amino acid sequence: CSTDRAGGYTF. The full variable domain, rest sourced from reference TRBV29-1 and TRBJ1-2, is SAVISQKPSRDICQRGTSLTIQCQVDSQVTMMFWYRQQPGQSLTLIATANQGSEATYESGFVIDKFPISRPNLTFSTLTVSNMSPEDSSIYLCSTDRAGGYTFGSGTRLTVV.

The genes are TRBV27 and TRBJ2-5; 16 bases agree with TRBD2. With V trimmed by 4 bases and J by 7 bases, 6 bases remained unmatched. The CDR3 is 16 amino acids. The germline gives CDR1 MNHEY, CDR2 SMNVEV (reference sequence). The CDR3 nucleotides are TGTGCCAGCAGTTCAGTCGGGACTAGCGGGGGGGGGACCCAGTACTTC. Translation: CASSSVGTSGGGTQYF.

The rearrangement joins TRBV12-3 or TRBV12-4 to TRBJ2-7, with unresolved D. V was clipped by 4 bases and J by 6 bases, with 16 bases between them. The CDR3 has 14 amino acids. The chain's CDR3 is CASSYGFSSFEQYF. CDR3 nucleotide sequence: TGTGCCAGCAGTTATGGGTTTTCTTCTTTCGAGCAGTACTTC.

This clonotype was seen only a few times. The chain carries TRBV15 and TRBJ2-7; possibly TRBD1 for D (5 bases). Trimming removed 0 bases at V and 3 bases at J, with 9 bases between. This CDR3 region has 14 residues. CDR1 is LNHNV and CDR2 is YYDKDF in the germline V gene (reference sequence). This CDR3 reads CATSRDRDFYEQYF. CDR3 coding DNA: TGTGCCACCAGCAGAGACAGGGATTTCTACGAGCAGTACTTC.

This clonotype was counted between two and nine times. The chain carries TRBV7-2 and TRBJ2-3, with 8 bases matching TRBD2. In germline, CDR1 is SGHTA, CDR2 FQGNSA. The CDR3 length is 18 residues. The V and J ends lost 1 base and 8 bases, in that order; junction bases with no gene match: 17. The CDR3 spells CASSLDWNGGGSSGTQYF. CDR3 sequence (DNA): TGTGCCAGCAGCTTAGATTGGAACGGGGGGGGATCGTCAGGTACGCAGTATTTT. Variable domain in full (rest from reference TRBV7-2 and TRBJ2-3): GAGVSQSPSNKVTEKGKDVELRCDPISGHTALYWYRQSLGQGLEFLIYFQGNSAPDKSGLPSDRFSAERTGGSVSTLTIQRTQQEDSAVYLCASSLDWNGGGSSGTQYFGPGTRLTVL.

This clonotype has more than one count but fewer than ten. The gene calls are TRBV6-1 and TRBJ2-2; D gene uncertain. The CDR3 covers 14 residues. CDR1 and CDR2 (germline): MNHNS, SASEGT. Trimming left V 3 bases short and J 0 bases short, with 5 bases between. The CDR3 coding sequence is TGTGCCAGCAGTGACCCAACGAACACCGGGGAGCTGTTTTTT. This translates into CASSDPTNTGELFF.

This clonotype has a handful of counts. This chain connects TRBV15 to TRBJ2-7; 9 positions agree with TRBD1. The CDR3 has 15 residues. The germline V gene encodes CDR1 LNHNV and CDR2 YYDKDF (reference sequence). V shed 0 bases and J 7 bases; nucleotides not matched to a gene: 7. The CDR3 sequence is CATSRDAGTGREQYF. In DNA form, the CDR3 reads TGTGCCACCAGCAGAGATGCCGGGACAGGGAGGGAGCAGTACTTC.

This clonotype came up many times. CDR3 DNA sequence: TGTGCCAGCAGTTACAGGACTGAAGAGACCCAGTACTTC. Protein product: CASSYRTEETQYF. The chain has TRBV6-2 or TRBV6-3 and TRBJ2-5; D is possibly TRBD2 (5 bases). V was shortened by 2 bases and J by 3 bases, with 7 bases between the two germline ends. Germline V CDR1 and CDR2: MNHEY, SVGEGT. The CDR3 consists of 13 residues.

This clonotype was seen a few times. The CDR3 nucleotides read TGTGCCAGCAGTCCCGGGGCTATCCTCCGCTACGAGCAGTACTTC. Translated, it gives CASSPGAILRYEQYF. The rearrangement uses TRBV12-3 or TRBV12-4 and TRBJ2-7; D assignment may be TRBD1 or TRBD2 (5 bases each). CDR3 size: 15 residues. The V and J ends lost 5 bases and 3 bases respectively, with 17 bases between them.

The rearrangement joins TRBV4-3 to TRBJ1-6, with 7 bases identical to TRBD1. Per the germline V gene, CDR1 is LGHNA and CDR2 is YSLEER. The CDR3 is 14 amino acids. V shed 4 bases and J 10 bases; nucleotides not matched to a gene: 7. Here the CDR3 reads CASSPGTVGSPLHF. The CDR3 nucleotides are TGCGCCAGCAGCCCGGGGACAGTGGGGTCACCCCTCCACTTT.